This T cell receptor beta chain derives from a study of Ad26.COV2.S vaccination and SARS-CoV-2 variants. At the level of the study: Participants got Ad26.COV2.S intramuscularly, once or twice 56 days apart. Regarding the study as a whole: It was found that vaccine and placebo recipients had similar non-spike TCR breadth. Total responses of T cells may have been underestimated by the analyses of TCR breadth and depth.

TCRdb keeps only in-frame clones here, not all; method: immunoSEQ multiplex PCR. The sample lists 300,000 to 500,000 clones; 75% to 90% were seen once. In germline, CDR1 is MNHEY, CDR2 SVGEGT. The ends were cut back, 0 bases at V and 0 bases at J, with 15 bases in the middle. The CDR3 consists of 19 residues. The treatment here: roughly 18 received Ad26.COV2.S at low or high dose, single or two shots; about 5 received placebo; per-sample allocation not given. Day 63 after the first injection of vaccine or placebo was the sampling time. In regard to this clone: Its antigen is not identified.

The TCR comes from a person aged 18-60 years who received the Ad26.COV2.S COVID-19 vaccine or a placebo. Sample: peripheral blood, taken in a trial of Ad26.COV2.S vaccine versus placebo. The gene calls are TRBV6-2 or TRBV6-3 and TRBJ1-6; D unresolved. In DNA, the CDR3 is TGTGCCAGCAGTTACTCGAAGGGCAGAACGAGCTCCTATAATTCACCCCTCCACTTT. This encodes CASSYSKGRTSSYNSPLHF.